This T cell receptor beta chain comes out of a study of T cells in Graves' hyperthyroidism and ophthalmopathy. Turning to the study itself: Initial diagnosis, before any treatment, was when peripheral blood was collected. General study findings and limits: A model of 13 V-J pairs discriminated ophthalmopathy from stable hyperthyroidism.

This clonotype was recorded a few times. Its antigen remains unknown. The investigators amplified TCR beta CDR3 regions from RNA transcripts. In the first-round RT-PCR of the TCR CDR3, the HTBI primer set was used. TCRdb reprocessed the multiplex PCR reads via MiXCR and lists one record per CDR3 protein. The sample yields a few hundred thousand distinct CDR3 sequences, about a fifth seen once. Graves' hyperthyroidism is called stable when ophthalmopathy does not progress within 18 months. The hyperthyroidism patients had all been newly diagnosed, and their disease duration was under 2 months. Their ages ranged from 18 to 65 years. Germline assignment: CDR1 GTSNPN and CDR2 SVGIG (reference sequence). The length of the CDR3 is 11 residues. Trimming shortened V by 2 bases and J by 9 bases, and 10 bases separated the two germline ends.

The chain links TRBV30 to TRBJ1-1; D remains unclear. This sequence was found in a man between 18 and 29 years old with Graves' hyperthyroidism. Sequenced: blood. CDR3 sequence (DNA): TGTGCCTGGAGTCCCCAGTCTCAAGCTTTCTTT. Amino acid sequence: CAWSPQSQAFF. The full variable domain, with the rest looked up from reference TRBV30 and TRBJ1-1, is SQTIHQWPATLVQPVGSPLSLECTVEGTSNPNLYWYRQAAGRGLQLLFYSVGIGQISSEVPQNLSASRPQDRQFILSSKKLLLSDSGFYLCAWSPQSQAFFGQGTRLTVV.